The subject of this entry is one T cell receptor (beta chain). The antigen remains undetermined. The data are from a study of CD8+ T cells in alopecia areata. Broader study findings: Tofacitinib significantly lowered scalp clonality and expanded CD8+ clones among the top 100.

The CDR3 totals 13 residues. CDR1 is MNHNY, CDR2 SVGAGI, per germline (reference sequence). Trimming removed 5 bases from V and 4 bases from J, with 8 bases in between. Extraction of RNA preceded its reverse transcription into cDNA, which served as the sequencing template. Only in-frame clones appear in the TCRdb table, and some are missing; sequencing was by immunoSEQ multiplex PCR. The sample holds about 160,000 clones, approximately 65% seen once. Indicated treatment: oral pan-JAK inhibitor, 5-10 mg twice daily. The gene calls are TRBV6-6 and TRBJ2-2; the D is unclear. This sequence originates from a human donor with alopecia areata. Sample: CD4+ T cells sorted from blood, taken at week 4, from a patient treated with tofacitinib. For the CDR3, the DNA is TGTGCCAGCAGTCCAAGAGGCACCGGGGAGCTGTTTTTT. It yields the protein CASSPRGTGELFF.